Listed below are T cell receptor beta chains from one sample, sequenced in a study of T cell changes during pregnancy in multiple sclerosis. The table came from immunoSEQ multiplex PCR; TCRdb's copy has only in-frame clones and leaves some out. The table records about 52,000 clones, 85% to 95% of them present only once. The specimen comprised CD4+ T cells from peripheral blood mononuclear cells, sampled in the third trimester of pregnancy. Receptor source: a female donor with multiple sclerosis, enrolled in a pregnancy study. Both conserved end residues are part of each CDR3. D genes are given only for firm matches. A clone size is listed for some rows: how often the clone was seen (once, few, many), or a class if it is expanded.

>14|TRBV7-2|TRBD1|NA|TRBJ1-5
TGTGCCAGCAGCCCACGGACAGGGCAGCAGCCCCAGCATTTT
CASSPRTGQQPQHF
>11|TRBV20-1|NA|NA|TRBJ1-1
TGCAGTGCGCCTACCTTCAATGAAGCTTTCTTT
CSAPTFNEAFF
>13|TRBV2|TRBD1|NA|TRBJ1-2
TGTGCCAGCAGCGCGCAGGGGGCAAATGGCTACACCTTC
CASSAQGANGYTF
>13|TRBV19|NA|few|TRBJ1-2
TGTGCCAGTAGTATGATAGAACAGGCTGGCTACACCTTC
CASSMIEQAGYTF
>14|TRBV27|TRBD2|NA|TRBJ2-7
TGTGCCAGCAGTTTGACTAGCGGGGGGTACGAGCAGTACTTC
CASSLTSGGYEQYF
>11|TRBV30|NA|NA|TRBJ1-2
TGTGCCTGGAGTCCCAGCTATGGCTACACCTTC
CAWSPSYGYTF
>16|TRBV27|TRBD1|NA|TRBJ1-1
TGTGCCAGCAGTTTCGGACAGGGAGGAAGGAACACTGAAGCTTTCTTT
CASSFGQGGRNTEAFF
>14|TRBV2|TRBD2|NA|TRBJ2-3
TGTGCCAATACTCCAGCGGGGTCCGCAGATACGCAGTATTTT
CANTPAGSADTQYF
>17|TRBV30|TRBD1|NA|TRBJ1-2
TGTGCCTGGCTGCAAACCCGGACAGGCCGGTCTAACTATGGCTACACCTTC
CAWLQTRTGRSNYGYTF
>12|TRBV14|NA|NA|TRBJ1-1
TGTGCCAGCAGCCCCGCCCCCGGGGGGGCTTTCTTT
CASSPAPGGAFF
>13|TRBV19|TRBD1|NA|TRBJ2-7
TGTGCCAGTACACAGGGGCCCTCCTACGAGCAGTACTTC
CASTQGPSYEQYF
>13|TRBV28|TRBD1|NA|TRBJ2-1
TGTGCCAGCAGACAGACAGGGAAAAATGAGCAGTTCTTC
CASRQTGKNEQFF
>15|TRBV5-5|NA|NA|TRBJ1-2
TGTGCCAGCAGCCTAAGTACGAGGGCTGGCTATGGCTACACCTTC
CASSLSTRAGYGYTF
>13|TRBV19|NA|once|TRBJ2-2
TGTGCCAGTGGTAGGGACTCCCCCGGGGAGCTGTTTTTT
CASGRDSPGELFF
>14|TRBV18|TRBD1|NA|TRBJ1-1
TGTGCCAGCTCACCAGTCGGACAGGGCACTGAAGCTTTCTTT
CASSPVGQGTEAFF
>13|TRBV6-4|TRBD1|NA|TRBJ2-5
TGTGCCAGCAGTGCCGACAGGGGGGAGACCCAGTACTTC
CASSADRGETQYF
>14|TRBV5-1|NA|NA|TRBJ2-5
TGCGCCAGCAGCTTGGCGAGGGTTAAGGAGACCCAGTACTTC
CASSLARVKETQYF
>13|TRBV18|NA|NA|TRBJ2-7
TGTGCCAGCTCACCACCGCTAGCCTACGAGCAGTACTTC
CASSPPLAYEQYF
>16|TRBV28|NA|NA|TRBJ1-3
TGTGCCAGCAGTTTTTGGGGGCAGGGAGCTGGAAACACCATATATTTT
CASSFWGQGAGNTIYF
>15|TRBV15|NA|NA|TRBJ1-3
TGTGCCACCAGCAGAGACAGTTCCTCTGGAAACACCATATATTTT
CATSRDSSSGNTIYF
>15|TRBV29-1|NA|NA|TRBJ1-2
TGCAGCGGCTACTTAGGGGGGGCGCCTAACTATGGCTACACCTTC
CSGYLGGAPNYGYTF
>14|TRBV27|TRBD1|NA|TRBJ2-1
TGTGCCAGCAGTTTTAGCCGACAGGGGAATGAGCAGTTCTTC
CASSFSRQGNEQFF
>15|TRBV9|TRBD2|few|TRBJ2-2
TGTGCCAGCAGCCTTCTAGCGGGGGGATCCGGGGAGCTGTTTTTT
CASSLLAGGSGELFF
>14|TRBV2|TRBD1|NA|TRBJ1-5
TGTGCCAGCAATACTGGGACAGTCAATCAGCCCCAGCATTTT
CASNTGTVNQPQHF
>15|TRBV10-3|NA|NA|TRBJ2-5
TGTGCCATCAGCCTCTCGGGGGAAGCTGGGGAGACCCAGTACTTC
CAISLSGEAGETQYF
>17|TRBV30|NA|NA|TRBJ2-7
TGTGCCTGGAGTCTTTCAGCTACAGCCTTCGCCGTTTACGAGCAGTACTTC
CAWSLSATAFAVYEQYF
>16|TRBV5-6|TRBD1|once|TRBJ2-5
TGTGCCAGCAGCACACCGACAGGGGCTGGGACGGAGACCCAGTACTTC
CASSTPTGAGTETQYF
>12|TRBV10-3|NA|NA|TRBJ1-2
TGTGCCATCACCCTACAGGGACACGGCTACACCTTC
CAITLQGHGYTF
>14|TRBV7-8|NA|NA|TRBJ1-1
TGTGCCAGCAGCTCGGGACTTATGAACACTGAAGCTTTCTTT
CASSSGLMNTEAFF
>17|TRBV27|TRBD1|NA|TRBJ2-5
TGTGCCAGCAGTTTGGTCTACAGGGGGCCCTCCCAAGAGACCCAGTACTTC
CASSLVYRGPSQETQYF
>15|TRBV19|TRBD1|NA|TRBJ1-5
TGTGCCAGTAGCTTGGACAGGTATAGCAATCAGCCCCAGCATTTT
CASSLDRYSNQPQHF
>13|TRBV6-6|NA|NA|TRBJ1-1
TGTGCCAGCAGTTACCCCGTTCGAGCTGAAGCTTTCTTT
CASSYPVRAEAFF
>16|TRBV15|TRBD2|NA|TRBJ2-3
TGTGCCACCAGCCCGCGACTAGCGGGAGTTGGAGATACGCAGTATTTT
CATSPRLAGVGDTQYF
>13|TRBV2|NA|NA|TRBJ2-5
TGTGCCAGCAGTACGAACGCGCAAGAGACCCAGTACTTC
CASSTNAQETQYF
>14|TRBV6-5|NA|once|TRBJ1-1
TGTGCCAGCAGTTACCGGCAGGAGAACACTGAAGCTTTCTTT
CASSYRQENTEAFF
>15|TRBV19|NA|NA|TRBJ2-7
TGTGCCAGTAGTATCCCAGGGATAGACGGATACGAGCAGTACTTC
CASSIPGIDGYEQYF
>12|TRBV25-1|NA|NA|TRBJ2-7
TGTGCCAGCAGTGACCAGCGATACGAGCAGTACTTC
CASSDQRYEQYF
>15|TRBV4-1|TRBD1|NA|TRBJ1-4
TGCGCCAGCAGCCAGACCGGGACAGGGTACGGAAAACTGTTTTTT
CASSQTGTGYGKLFF
>19|TRBV6-1|TRBD2|NA|TRBJ2-5
TGTGCCAGCAGTGAAAAAGAACTAGCGGGATGGGGGCCACAAGAGACCCAGTACTTC
CASSEKELAGWGPQETQYF
>15|TRBV7-9|TRBD1|NA|TRBJ1-2
TGTGCCAGCAGCTTAGGGGACAGGGACTTCTATGGCTACACCTTC
CASSLGDRDFYGYTF
>16|TRBV5-1|NA|NA|TRBJ1-3
TGCGCCAGCAGCTTGGGACAGCCCGTCTCTGGAAACACCATATATTTT
CASSLGQPVSGNTIYF
>13|TRBV6-5|NA|NA|TRBJ2-7
TGTGCCAGCACTACCGGGGGTGCCAACGAGCAGTACTTC
CASTTGGANEQYF